What follows are 11 T cell receptor beta chains derived from one specimen sequenced in a study of identical twins (dated by TCRdb to the mid-2010s). The method behind the library was 5' RACE. Sequencer: Illumina HiSeq 2000. TCRdb reanalyzed the raw reads on its own, using fastp at Q25 for trimming and MiXCR for clone calling, and kept in-frame beta chains. Each CDR3 protein appears once, grouped with its most common genes and DNA. Here the sample has about 220,000 distinct CDR3 sequences; 6.5% occur a single time. In total, the top ten clones hold about 14% of the sample. Another study also made use of these data, one on T cells expressing NK-cell markers.

The sequencing sample was made of CD8+ T cells sorted from blood. The receptors originated from a woman aged 18-29 years in good health.

In this sample, this clonotype turned up a few times. DNA for the CDR3: TGTGCCAGCAGCCAATTTCGGGGGACCTACGAGCAGTACTTC. It translates to CASSQFRGTYEQYF. V and J are TRBV16 and TRBJ2-7; the D gene is possibly TRBD2 (6 bases). This CDR3 has 14 residues. V dropped 1 base and J dropped 2 bases, with 9 bases sitting between them. Germline V gene data show CDR1 as KGHSY and CDR2 as FQNENV.

The chain combines TRBV11-2 with TRBJ2-1; weak D call: TRBD2 (5 bases). CDR3 size: 14 residues. Germline V lookup: CDR1 SGHAT, CDR2 FQNNGV. V lost 3 bases and J 7 bases, leaving 13 bases between the germline ends. The CDR3 loop reads CASSFEGEGNEQFF. CDR3 coding DNA: TGTGCCAGCAGCTTTGAGGGAGAGGGTAATGAGCAGTTCTTC. The full variable domain, completed using reference TRBV11-2 and TRBJ2-1, is EAGVAQSPRYKIIEKRQSVAFWCNPISGHATLYWYQQILGQGPKLLIQFQNNGVVDDSQLPKDRFSAERLKGVDSTLKIQPAKLEDSAVYLCASSFEGEGNEQFFGPGTRLTVL.

This chain joins TRBV15 and TRBJ2-2; D is uncertain. CDR1 LNHNV and CDR2 YYDKDF come from the germline V gene (reference sequence). The V end lost 1 base, the J end lost 2 bases, and 11 bases lay between the germline ends. This CDR3 contains 16 residues. The CDR3 spells CATSRVRTVNTGELFF. CDR3 coding DNA: TGTGCCACCAGCAGAGTCAGAACAGTTAACACCGGGGAGCTGTTTTTT.

This clonotype has a count of ten or more. The chain links TRBV12-3 or TRBV12-4 to TRBJ2-3, with 8 bases matching TRBD1. V was clipped by 4 bases and J by 6 bases; unmatched bases: 9. The CDR3 covers 15 residues. The CDR3 protein is CASSYPDRGYDTQYF. CDR3 sequence (DNA): TGTGCCAGCAGTTACCCTGACAGGGGTTACGATACGCAGTATTTT.

This clonotype was picked up many times. V and J are TRBV7-9 and TRBJ1-1, with unresolved D. The CDR3 loop spans 14 amino acids. The germline V and J ends were trimmed by 5 bases and 6 bases, with 16 bases remaining between them. Germline CDR1 SEHNR, CDR2 FQNEAQ (reference sequence). The CDR3 loop is CASSPSADPAEAFF. Here the CDR3 DNA reads TGTGCCAGCAGCCCCTCTGCGGACCCCGCTGAAGCTTTCTTT. Variable domain in full (rest from reference TRBV7-9 and TRBJ1-1): DTGVSQNPRHKITKRGQNVTFRCDPISEHNRLYWYRQTLGQGPEFLTYFQNEAQLEKSRLLSDRFSAERPKGSFSTLEIQRTEQGDSAMYLCASSPSADPAEAFFGQGTRLTVV.

The chain carries TRBV15 and TRBJ2-1, with a tentative D call TRBD2 (6 bases). The CDR3 contains 12 residues. Trimming stripped 3 bases from V and 9 bases from J, with 9 bases between. Germline V lookup: CDR1 LNHNV, CDR2 YYDKDF (reference sequence). CDR3 sequence: CATSRYSGEQFF. CDR3 DNA: TGTGCCACCAGCAGGTATAGCGGTGAGCAGTTCTTC.

The chain recombines TRBV7-9 with TRBJ2-7; 11 bases are a match to TRBD2. Trimming at V came to 5 bases and at J to 6 bases, leaving 6 bases not matched to a gene. Germline V gene sequence: CDR1 SEHNR, CDR2 FQNEAQ (reference sequence). This CDR3 comprises 14 residues. DNA of the CDR3: TGTGCCAGCAGCGATAGCGGGAGGGTATCCGAGCAGTACTTC. Its protein is CASSDSGRVSEQYF.

This clonotype was detected only a few times. The chain employs TRBV2 and TRBJ2-2; D is unclear. The CDR3 spans 10 residues. Germline CDR1 and CDR2: SNHLY and FYNNEI. V shed 6 bases and J shed 9 bases, with 5 bases lying between them. CDR3 amino acids: CASSGRELFF. In nucleotides, the CDR3 is TGTGCCAGCAGCGGCAGGGAGCTGTTTTTT. Full variable domain (rest looked up from reference TRBV2 and TRBJ2-2): EPEVTQTPSHQVTQMGQEVILRCVPISNHLYFYWYRQILGQKVEFLVSFYNNEISEKSEIFDDQFSVERPDGSNFTLKIRSTKLEDSAMYFCASSGRELFFGEGSRLTVL.

This clonotype was observed a few times. The DNA is left out, because the CDR3 cannot be placed on it with certainty; the CDR3 is given as TCRdb lists it. The chain uses TRBV19 and TRBJ1-1; the table's D call, TRBD1, has no DNA check behind it. The CDR3 totals 12 residues, both ends included. Germline values: CDR1 LNHDA, CDR2 SQIVND (reference sequence). CDR3 sequence: CASTSGAIEAFF.

This clonotype showed up many times. The chain combines TRBV5-1 with TRBJ1-1; no clear D gene. The V end lost 1 base, the J end lost 1 base, and 8 bases lay between the germline ends. This CDR3 spans 14 amino acids. Germline V lookup: CDR1 SGHRS, CDR2 YFSETQ. CDR3 nucleotides: TGCGCCAGCAGCTTGCATGGTCCGAACACTGAAGCTTTCTTT. Its protein product is CASSLHGPNTEAFF.

Many counts were recorded for this clonotype. The chain carries TRBV25-1 and TRBJ2-1; no definite D call. CDR3 length: 10 residues. The germline V and J ends were trimmed by 7 bases and 7 bases, with 5 bases remaining between them. Germline V gene lookup returns CDR1 MGHDK and CDR2 SYGVNS. The CDR3 DNA sequence: TGTGCCAGCATGGGGAATGAGCAGTTCTTC. Translating gives CASMGNEQFF.